One T cell receptor (beta chain) is described in this entry. The germline gives CDR1 SGHNT, CDR2 YENEEA. This CDR3 has 17 amino acids. V shed 0 bases, J shed 2 bases, and the junction held 7 bases outside the gene matches. All patients were mismatch repair deficient, assessed by either PCR or immunohistochemistry. This specimen comes from a study of PD-1 blockade in mismatch repair-deficient tumors. Across the whole study: Enrolled about 2012-2016, patients had progressing, pretreated mismatch repair-deficient cancers of about a dozen types.

Assay used: immunoSEQ multiplex PCR; TCRdb lists only in-frame clones, some missing. The table has approximately 130,000 clones, around 83% seen once. The chain uses TRBV11-3 and TRBJ2-5; 9 bases are a match to TRBD2. This receptor was obtained from an adult with mismatch repair-deficient cancer. This sample comprised peripheral blood, obtained 44 weeks after starting pembrolizumab. In nucleotides, the CDR3 is TGTGCCAGCAGCTTAGACAAACGACTAGCGGCTCAAGAGACCCAGTACTTC. This codes for CASSLDKRLAAQETQYF.